This passage covers 9 T cell receptor beta chains from one sample sequenced in a study of T cell responses to AZD1222 COVID-19 vaccine (dated by TCRdb to the early 2020s). The method was the immunoSEQ multiplex PCR assay. Imported from immuneACCESS, the table was reduced by TCRdb to in-frame sequences with V and J called. These copies leave out some clones; in studies compared against another copy, an unresolved V gene accounts for under half, and the cause of the remainder is not known. The sample table holds some 200,000 clones, of which roughly 92% were seen once. The ten largest clones add up to 1.7% of the sample. This specimen's time point label, interpreted: about 28 days (+/-7) after the second vaccine dose. The specimen was peripheral blood, collected 28 days after the second AZD1222 dose. Receptor source: an adult who received the AZD1222 COVID-19 vaccine.

This clone was found once. The CDR3 region is CASSVGLAGVEGEQFF. In DNA, the CDR3 is TGTGCCAGCAGCGTGGGACTAGCGGGAGTGGAGGGTGAGCAGTTCTTC. The chain joins TRBV7-3 to TRBJ2-1, with TRBD2 matching over 14 bases. The CDR3 extends over 16 amino acids. Trimming at V came to 5 bases and at J to 9 bases, leaving 9 bases not matched to a gene. In germline, CDR1 is SGHTA, CDR2 FQGTGA.

This rearrangement joins TRBV5-4 to TRBJ1-1; D gene unclear. This CDR3 has 14 residues. V lost 0 bases and J 1 base, leaving 7 bases between the germline ends. Germline V gene data show CDR1 as SGHNT and CDR2 as YYREEE (reference sequence). In DNA, the CDR3 is TGTGCCAGCAGCTTGGTGACGGGGAACACTGAAGCTTTCTTT. It encodes CASSLVTGNTEAFF.

The chain combines TRBV4-3 with TRBJ2-3, with a weak D call TRBD2 (6 bases). The germline CDR1 and CDR2 sequences are LGHNA and YSLEER. The CDR3 has 16 amino acids. The V end lost 0 bases, the J end lost 2 bases, and 12 bases lay between the germline ends. This CDR3 reads CASSQDRRGNTDTQYF. In nucleotides, the CDR3 is TGCGCCAGCAGCCAAGATCGGAGGGGTAACACAGATACGCAGTATTTT.

The chain has TRBV4-3 and TRBJ2-3, with D possibly called TRBD1 or TRBD2 (6 bases each). Per the germline V gene, CDR1 is LGHNA and CDR2 is YSLEER. The CDR3 is made up of 16 amino acids. Trimming left V 0 bases short and J 3 bases short, with 13 bases between. In DNA form, the CDR3 reads TGCGCCAGCAGCCAAGATTCCGCGGGACAAACAGATACGCAGTATTTT. Translated: CASSQDSAGQTDTQYF.

The chain is built from TRBV5-5 and TRBJ1-2; 10 bases are shared with TRBD1. The CDR3 has 15 amino acids. Germline V gene sequence: CDR1 SGHKS, CDR2 YYEKEE (reference sequence). V was pared by 5 bases and J by 8 bases, with 12 bases of the junction left unmatched. The CDR3 reads CASRPDRGRNVGYTF. In DNA form, the CDR3 reads TGTGCCAGCAGGCCCGACAGGGGGCGAAACGTAGGCTACACCTTC.

The chain combines TRBV19 with TRBJ2-1; TRBD2 agrees at 7 bases. Germline loops: CDR1 LNHDA, CDR2 SQIVND (reference sequence). The CDR3 totals 14 residues. The trim removed 9 bases at V and 6 bases at J, leaving 11 bases unmatched. The CDR3 sequence: CASRSDGRPNEQFF. The DNA of the CDR3 is TGTGCCAGCCGTAGCGACGGGAGGCCCAATGAGCAGTTCTTC.

The V call is TRBV7-2, the J call TRBJ1-5; D unresolved. Germline V gene data show CDR1 as SGHTA and CDR2 as FQGNSA. V lost 1 base and J lost 0, with 7 bases in between. The CDR3 length is 15 residues. The CDR3 nucleotides read TGTGCCAGCAGCTTAGAACAGTTTAGCAATCAGCCCCAGCATTTT. Encoded protein: CASSLEQFSNQPQHF. The whole variable domain, remainder taken from reference TRBV7-2 and TRBJ1-5, is GAGVSQSPSNKVTEKGKDVELRCDPISGHTALYWYRQSLGQGLEFLIYFQGNSAPDKSGLPSDRFSAERTGGSVSTLTIQRTQQEDSAVYLCASSLEQFSNQPQHFGDGTRLSIL.

V is TRBV4-1 and J is TRBJ1-1; D uncertain. Trimming cost V 0 bases and J 5 bases, with 10 bases left between them. CDR1 and CDR2 from the germline V gene are MGHRA and YSYEKL. This CDR3 comprises 14 residues. CDR3 DNA sequence: TGCGCCAGCAGCCAAGAACCGGGGTGGACTGAAGCTTTCTTT. It encodes CASSQEPGWTEAFF.

The CDR3 region is CASRRDRNTGELFF. The CDR3 DNA sequence: TGCGCCAGCAGGAGGGACCGGAACACCGGGGAGCTGTTTTTT. The rearrangement joins TRBV4-1 to TRBJ2-2; D assignment may be TRBD1 or TRBD2 (5 bases each). CDR1 and CDR2 (germline): MGHRA, YSYEKL. This CDR3 contains 14 residues. V shed 6 bases and J shed 1 base, with 9 bases lying between them.